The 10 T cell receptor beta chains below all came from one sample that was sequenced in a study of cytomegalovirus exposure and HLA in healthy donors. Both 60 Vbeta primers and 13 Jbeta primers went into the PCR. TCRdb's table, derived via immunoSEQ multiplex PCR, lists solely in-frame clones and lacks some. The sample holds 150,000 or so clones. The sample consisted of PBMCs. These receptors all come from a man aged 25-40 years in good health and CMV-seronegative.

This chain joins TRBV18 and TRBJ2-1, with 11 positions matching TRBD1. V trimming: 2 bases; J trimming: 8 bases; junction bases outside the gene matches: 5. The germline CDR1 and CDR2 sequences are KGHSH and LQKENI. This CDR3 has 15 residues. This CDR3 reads CASSPGTGGYDEQFF. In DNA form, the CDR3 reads TGTGCCAGCTCACCAGGGACAGGGGGTTATGATGAGCAGTTCTTC.

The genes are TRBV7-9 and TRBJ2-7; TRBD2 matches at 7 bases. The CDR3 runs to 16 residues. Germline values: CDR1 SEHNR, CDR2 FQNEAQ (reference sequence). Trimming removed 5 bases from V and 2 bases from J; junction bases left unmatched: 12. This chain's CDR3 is CASSHPLSGGPYEQYF. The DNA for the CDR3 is TGTGCCAGCAGCCACCCCCTATCGGGAGGTCCCTACGAGCAGTACTTC.

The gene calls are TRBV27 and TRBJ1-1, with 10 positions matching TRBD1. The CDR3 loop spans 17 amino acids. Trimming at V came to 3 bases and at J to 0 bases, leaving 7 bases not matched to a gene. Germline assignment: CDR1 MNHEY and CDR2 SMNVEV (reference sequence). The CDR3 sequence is CASSLKGTGDLNTEAFF. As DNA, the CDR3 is TGTGCCAGCAGTTTGAAAGGGACAGGGGACCTGAACACTGAAGCTTTCTTT.

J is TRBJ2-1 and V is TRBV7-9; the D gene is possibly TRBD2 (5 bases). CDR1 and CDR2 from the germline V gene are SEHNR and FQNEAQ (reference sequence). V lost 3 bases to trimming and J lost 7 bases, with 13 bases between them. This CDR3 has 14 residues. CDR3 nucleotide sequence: TGTGCCAGCAGCTTTAGCGCGAGTCTGAATGAGCAGTTCTTC. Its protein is CASSFSASLNEQFF.

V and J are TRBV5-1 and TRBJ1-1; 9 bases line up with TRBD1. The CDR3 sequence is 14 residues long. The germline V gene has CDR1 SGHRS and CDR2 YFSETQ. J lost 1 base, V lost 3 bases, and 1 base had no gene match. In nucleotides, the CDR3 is TGCGCCAGCAGCTGGGGACAGGGGAACACTGAAGCTTTCTTT. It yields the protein CASSWGQGNTEAFF.

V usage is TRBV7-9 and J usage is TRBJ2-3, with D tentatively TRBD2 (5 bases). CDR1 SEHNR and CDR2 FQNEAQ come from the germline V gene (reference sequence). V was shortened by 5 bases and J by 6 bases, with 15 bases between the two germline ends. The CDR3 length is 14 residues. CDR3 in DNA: TGTGCCAGCAGCCTTATGCTAGCTTCCGATACGCAGTATTTT. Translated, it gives CASSLMLASDTQYF.

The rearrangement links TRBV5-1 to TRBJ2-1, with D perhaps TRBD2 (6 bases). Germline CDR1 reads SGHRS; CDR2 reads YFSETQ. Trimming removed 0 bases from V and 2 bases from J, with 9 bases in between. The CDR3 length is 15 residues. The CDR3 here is CASSLVGGTYNEQFF. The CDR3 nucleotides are TGCGCCAGCAGCTTGGTTGGCGGGACCTACAATGAGCAGTTCTTC.

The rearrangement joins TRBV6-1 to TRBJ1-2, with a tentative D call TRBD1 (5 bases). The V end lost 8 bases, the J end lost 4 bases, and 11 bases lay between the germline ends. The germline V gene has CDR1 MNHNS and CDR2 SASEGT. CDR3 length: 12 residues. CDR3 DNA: TGTGCCAGCTCAGACAGCCCCTATGGCTACACCTTC. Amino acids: CASSDSPYGYTF.

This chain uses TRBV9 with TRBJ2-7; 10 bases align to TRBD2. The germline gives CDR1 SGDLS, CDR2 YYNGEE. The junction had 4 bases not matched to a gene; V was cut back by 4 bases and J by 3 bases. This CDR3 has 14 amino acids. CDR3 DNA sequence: TGTGCCAGCAGCCCCCTAGCGGGAGTCTACGAGCAGTACTTC. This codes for CASSPLAGVYEQYF.

CDR3 sequence reads: CASSIVLDTEQYF. The CDR3 DNA is TGTGCCAGTAGTATAGTCCTGGACACTGAGCAGTACTTC. The J gene is TRBJ2-7, the V gene TRBV19; tentative D call: TRBD1 (5 bases). Germline V gene data show CDR1 as LNHDA and CDR2 as SQIVND (reference sequence). The V and J ends lost 1 base and 7 bases respectively, with 11 bases between them. This CDR3 has 13 residues.